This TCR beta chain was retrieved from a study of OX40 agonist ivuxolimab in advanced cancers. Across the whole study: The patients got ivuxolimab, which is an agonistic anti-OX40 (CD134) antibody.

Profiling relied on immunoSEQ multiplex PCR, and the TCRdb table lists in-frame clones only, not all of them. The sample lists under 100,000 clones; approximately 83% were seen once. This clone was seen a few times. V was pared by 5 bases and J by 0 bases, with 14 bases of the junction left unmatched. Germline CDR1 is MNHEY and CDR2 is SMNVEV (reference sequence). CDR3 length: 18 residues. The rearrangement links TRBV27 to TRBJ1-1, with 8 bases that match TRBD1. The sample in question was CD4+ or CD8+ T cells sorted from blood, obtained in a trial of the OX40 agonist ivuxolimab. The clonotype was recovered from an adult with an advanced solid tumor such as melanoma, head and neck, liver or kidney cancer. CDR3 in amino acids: CASSGLTGGNALNTEAFF. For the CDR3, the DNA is TGTGCCAGCAGTGGGCTCACAGGGGGGAATGCCTTGAACACTGAAGCTTTCTTT.